The rows below give T cell receptor beta chains drawn from one sample of a study of T cells in localized non-small cell lung cancer. Clones were read by immunoSEQ multiplex PCR, and TCRdb kept only the in-frame ones, dropping some. Of some 78,000 clones in the sample, just under 85% were seen once. The sample in question was peripheral blood, obtained before any cancer treatment. The receptors shown here come from a man aged 40 to 69 with stage I lung adenocarcinoma. Both conserved end residues are trimmed from each CDR3. D genes are given only for firm matches. Clone size is stated in some rows and not others, as once, few, many or a class when expanded.

>NA|TRBV18|TRBD1|TRBJ2-7
ASSHGQGSDGEQY
>NA|TRBV2|TRBD1|TRBJ1-6
ASTDREPLH
>NA|TRBV23-1|NA|TRBJ2-5
ASRYSSSDDQETQY
>once|TRBV5-1|NA|TRBJ1-4
ASSVAKGPEGKLF
>NA|TRBV21-1|NA|TRBJ2-5
ASSKFAAETQY
>NA|TRBV19|TRBD1|TRBJ1-1
ASSRQGNMNTEAF
>NA|TRBV19|TRBD2|TRBJ2-7
ASSSIAGGRHEQY
>NA|TRBV30|NA|TRBJ2-7
AWSGVRPYEQY
>NA|TRBV27|TRBD1|TRBJ1-4
ASSTGQGGRDEKLF
>NA|TRBV27|NA|TRBJ1-2
ASRKSITAHNYGYT
>once|TRBV5-6|NA|TRBJ2-7
ASSQAGRDEQY
>NA|TRBV6-6|NA|TRBJ2-1
ASRQDNEQF
>NA|TRBV25-1|NA|TRBJ2-1
ASSPLGGVGDEQF
>NA|TRBV15|NA|TRBJ1-4
ATSRDLARGFEEKLF
>many|TRBV4-1|NA|TRBJ1-6
ASSQGEVSSYNSPLH
>NA|TRBV7-2|TRBD1|TRBJ2-5
ASSFNRGLETQY
>NA|TRBV19|TRBD1|TRBJ1-5
ASSIQDRGSQPQH
>once|TRBV6-1|NA|TRBJ1-2
ASRLGQLYGYT
>NA|TRBV5-5|TRBD2|TRBJ2-2
ASTFLAGVRTGELF
>NA|TRBV7-9|NA|TRBJ1-6
ASSLMANSPLH
>NA|TRBV6-1|TRBD2|TRBJ2-7
ASSDSGGRYEQY
>NA|TRBV7-9|TRBD2|TRBJ2-7
ASSPGLAGGPSSYEQY
>NA|TRBV21-1|NA|TRBJ1-1
ASSKFQGGTEAF
>NA|TRBV27|NA|TRBJ1-2
ASSPRTDSLANYGYT
>NA|TRBV2|NA|TRBJ1-1
ASSFRTGTEAF
>NA|TRBV7-8|NA|TRBJ1-1
ASSLKDILRGTEAF